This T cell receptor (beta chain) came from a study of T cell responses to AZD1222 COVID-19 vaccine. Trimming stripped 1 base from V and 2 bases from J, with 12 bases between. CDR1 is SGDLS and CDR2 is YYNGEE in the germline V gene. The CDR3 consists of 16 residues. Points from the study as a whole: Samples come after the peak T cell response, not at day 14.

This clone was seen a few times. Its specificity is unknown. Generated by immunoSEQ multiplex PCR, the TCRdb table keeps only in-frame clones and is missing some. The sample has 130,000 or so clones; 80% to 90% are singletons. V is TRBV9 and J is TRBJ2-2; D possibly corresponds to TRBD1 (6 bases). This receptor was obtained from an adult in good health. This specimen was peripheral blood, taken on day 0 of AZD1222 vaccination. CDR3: CASSVWAGTNTGELFF. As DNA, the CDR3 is TGTGCCAGCAGCGTATGGGCAGGGACAAACACCGGGGAGCTGTTTTTT.